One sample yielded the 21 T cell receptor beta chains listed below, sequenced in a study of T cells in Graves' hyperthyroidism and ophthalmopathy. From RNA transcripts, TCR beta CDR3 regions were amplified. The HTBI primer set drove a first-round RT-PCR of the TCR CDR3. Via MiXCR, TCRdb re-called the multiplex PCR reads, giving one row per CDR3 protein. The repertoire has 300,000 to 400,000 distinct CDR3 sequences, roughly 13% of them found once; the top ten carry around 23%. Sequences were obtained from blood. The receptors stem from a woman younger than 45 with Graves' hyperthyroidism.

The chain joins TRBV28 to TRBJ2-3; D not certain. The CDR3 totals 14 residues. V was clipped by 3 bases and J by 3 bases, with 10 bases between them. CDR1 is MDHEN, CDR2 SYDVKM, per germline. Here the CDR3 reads CASSFVARTDTQYF. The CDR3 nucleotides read TGTGCCAGCAGTTTCGTCGCGCGAACAGATACGCAGTATTTT.

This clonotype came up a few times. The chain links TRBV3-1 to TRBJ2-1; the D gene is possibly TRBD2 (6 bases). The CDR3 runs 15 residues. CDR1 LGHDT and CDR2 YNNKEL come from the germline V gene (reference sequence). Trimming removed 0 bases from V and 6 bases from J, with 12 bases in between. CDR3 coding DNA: TGTGCCAGCAGCCAAGATCAACTAGCCCTCAATGAGCAGTTCTTC. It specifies CASSQDQLALNEQFF.

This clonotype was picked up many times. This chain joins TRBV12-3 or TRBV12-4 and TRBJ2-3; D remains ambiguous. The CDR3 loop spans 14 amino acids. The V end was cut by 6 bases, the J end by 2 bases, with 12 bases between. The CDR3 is CASREGPNTDTQYF. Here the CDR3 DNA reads TGTGCCAGCAGAGAAGGACCCAACACAGATACGCAGTATTTT.

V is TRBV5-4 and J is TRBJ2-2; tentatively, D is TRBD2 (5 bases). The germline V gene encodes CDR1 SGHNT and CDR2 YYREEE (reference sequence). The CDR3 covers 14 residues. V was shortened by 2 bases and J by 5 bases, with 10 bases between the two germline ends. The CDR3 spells CASSFSRGTGELFF. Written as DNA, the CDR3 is TGTGCCAGCAGCTTCTCCCGGGGAACCGGGGAGCTGTTTTTT.

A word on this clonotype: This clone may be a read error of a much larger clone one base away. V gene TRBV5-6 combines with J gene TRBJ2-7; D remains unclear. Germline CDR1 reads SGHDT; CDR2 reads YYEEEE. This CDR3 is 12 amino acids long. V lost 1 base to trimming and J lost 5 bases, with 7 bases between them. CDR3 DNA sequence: TGTGCCAGCAGCTTGCGGTTCAACGAGCAGTACTTC. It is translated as CASSLRFNEQYF. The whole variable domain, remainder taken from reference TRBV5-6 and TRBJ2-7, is DAGVTQSPTHLIKTRGQQVTLRCSPKSGHDTVSWYQQALGQGPQFIFQYYEEEERQRGNFPDRFSGHQFPNYSSELNVNALLLGDSALYLCASSLRFNEQYFGPGTRLTVT.

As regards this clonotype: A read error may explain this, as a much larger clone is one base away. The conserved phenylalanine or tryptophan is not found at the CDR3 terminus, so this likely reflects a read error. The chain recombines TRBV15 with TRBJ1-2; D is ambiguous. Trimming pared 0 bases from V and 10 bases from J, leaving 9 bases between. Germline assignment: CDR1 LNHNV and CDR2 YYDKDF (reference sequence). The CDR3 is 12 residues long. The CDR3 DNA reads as TGTGCCACCAGCAGAGAGGTTCCTTTCTACACCCTC. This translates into CATSREVPFYTL.

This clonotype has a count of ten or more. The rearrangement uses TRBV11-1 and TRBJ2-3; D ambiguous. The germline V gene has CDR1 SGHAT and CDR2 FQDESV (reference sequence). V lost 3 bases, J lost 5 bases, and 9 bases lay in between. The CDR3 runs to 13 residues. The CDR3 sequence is CASSFGLGDTQYF. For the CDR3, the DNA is TGTGCCAGCAGCTTTGGGTTAGGAGATACGCAGTATTTT.

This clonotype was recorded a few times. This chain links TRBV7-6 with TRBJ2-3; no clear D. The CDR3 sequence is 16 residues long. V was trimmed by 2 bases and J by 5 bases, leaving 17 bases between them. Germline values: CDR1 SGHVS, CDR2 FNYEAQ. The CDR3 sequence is CASSLLSYGVRDTQYF. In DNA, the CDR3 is TGTGCCAGCAGCTTACTTTCGTACGGCGTGAGAGATACGCAGTATTTT. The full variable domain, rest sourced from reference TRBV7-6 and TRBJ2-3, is GAGVSQSPRYKVTKRGQDVALRCDPISGHVSLYWYRQALGQGPEFLTYFNYEAQQDKSGLPNDRFSAERPEGSISTLTIQRTEQRDSAMYRCASSLLSYGVRDTQYFGPGTRLTVL.

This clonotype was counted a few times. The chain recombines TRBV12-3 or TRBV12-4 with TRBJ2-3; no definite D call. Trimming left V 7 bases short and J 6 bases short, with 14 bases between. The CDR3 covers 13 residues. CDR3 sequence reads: CASNPPLGDTQYF. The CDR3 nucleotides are TGTGCCAGCAACCCCCCATTAGGTGATACGCAGTATTTT.

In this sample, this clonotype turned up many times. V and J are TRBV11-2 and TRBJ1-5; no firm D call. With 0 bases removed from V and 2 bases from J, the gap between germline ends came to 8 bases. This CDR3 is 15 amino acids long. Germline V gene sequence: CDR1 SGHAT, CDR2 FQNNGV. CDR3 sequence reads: CASSLEGIGNQPQHF. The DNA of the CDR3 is TGTGCCAGCAGCTTAGAGGGGATAGGCAATCAGCCCCAGCATTTT.

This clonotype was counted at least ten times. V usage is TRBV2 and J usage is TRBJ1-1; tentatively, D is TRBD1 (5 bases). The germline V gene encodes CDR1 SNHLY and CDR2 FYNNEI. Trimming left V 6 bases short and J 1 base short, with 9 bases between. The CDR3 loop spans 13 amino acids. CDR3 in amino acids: CASRAGGNTEAFF. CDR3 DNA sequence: TGTGCCAGCAGGGCGGGGGGGAACACTGAAGCTTTCTTT.

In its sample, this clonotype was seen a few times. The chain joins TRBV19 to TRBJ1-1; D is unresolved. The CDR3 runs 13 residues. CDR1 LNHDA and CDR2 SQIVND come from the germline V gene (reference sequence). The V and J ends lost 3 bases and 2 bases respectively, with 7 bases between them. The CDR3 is CASSMVGNTEAFF. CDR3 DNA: TGTGCCAGTAGTATGGTGGGTAACACTGAAGCTTTCTTT.

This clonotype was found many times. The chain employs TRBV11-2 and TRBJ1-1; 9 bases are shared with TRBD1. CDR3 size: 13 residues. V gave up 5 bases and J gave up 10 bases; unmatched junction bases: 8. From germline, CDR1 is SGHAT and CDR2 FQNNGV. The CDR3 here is CASSLKQGARAFF. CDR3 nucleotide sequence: TGTGCCAGCAGCCTTAAACAGGGGGCGAGAGCTTTCTTT.

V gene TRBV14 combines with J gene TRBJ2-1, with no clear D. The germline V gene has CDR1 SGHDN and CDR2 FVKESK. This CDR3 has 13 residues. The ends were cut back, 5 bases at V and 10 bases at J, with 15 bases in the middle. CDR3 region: CASSALGIQEQFF. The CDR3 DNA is TGTGCCAGCAGCGCTTTAGGGATCCAAGAGCAGTTCTTC.

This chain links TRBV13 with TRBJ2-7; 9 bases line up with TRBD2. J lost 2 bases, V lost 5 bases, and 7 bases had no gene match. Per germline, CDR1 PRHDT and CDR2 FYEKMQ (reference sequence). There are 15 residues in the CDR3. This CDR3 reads CASSRASGITYEQYF. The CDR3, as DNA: TGTGCCAGCAGCCGGGCTAGCGGGATAACCTACGAGCAGTACTTC.

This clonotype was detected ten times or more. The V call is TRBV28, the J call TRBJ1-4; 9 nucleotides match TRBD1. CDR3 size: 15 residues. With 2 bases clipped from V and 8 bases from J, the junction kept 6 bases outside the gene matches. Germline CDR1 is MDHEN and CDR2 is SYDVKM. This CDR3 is CASSLVGDRVEKLFF. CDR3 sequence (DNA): TGTGCCAGCAGTTTAGTAGGGGACAGGGTCGAAAAACTGTTTTTT. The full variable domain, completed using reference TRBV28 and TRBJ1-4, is DVKVTQSSRYLVKRTGEKVFLECVQDMDHENMFWYRQDPGLGLRLIYFSYDVKMKEKGDIPEGYSVSREKKERFSLILESASTNQTSMYLCASSLVGDRVEKLFFGSGTQLSVL.

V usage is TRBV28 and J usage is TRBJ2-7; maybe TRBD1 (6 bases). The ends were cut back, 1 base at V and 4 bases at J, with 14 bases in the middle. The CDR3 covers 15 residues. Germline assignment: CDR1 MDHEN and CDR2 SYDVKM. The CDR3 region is CASSLSDGTRYEQYF. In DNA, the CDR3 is TGTGCCAGCAGTTTATCAGATGGGACAAGGTACGAGCAGTACTTC.

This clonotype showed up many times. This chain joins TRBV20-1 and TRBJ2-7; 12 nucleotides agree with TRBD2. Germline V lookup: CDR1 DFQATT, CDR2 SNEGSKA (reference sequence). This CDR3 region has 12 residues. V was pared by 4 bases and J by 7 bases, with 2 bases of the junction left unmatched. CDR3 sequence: CSATGTSGEQYF. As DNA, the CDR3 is TGCAGTGCTACCGGGACTAGCGGGGAGCAGTACTTC.

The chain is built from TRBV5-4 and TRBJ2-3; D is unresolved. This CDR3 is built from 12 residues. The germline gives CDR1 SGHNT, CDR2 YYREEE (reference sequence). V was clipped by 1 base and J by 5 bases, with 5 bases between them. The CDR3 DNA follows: TGTGCCAGCAGCTTGCCCAGAGATACGCAGTATTTT. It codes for CASSLPRDTQYF. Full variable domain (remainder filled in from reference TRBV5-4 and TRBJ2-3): ETGVTQSPTHLIKTRGQQVTLRCSSQSGHNTVSWYQQALGQGPQFIFQYYREEENGRGNFPPRFSGLQFPNYSSELNVNALELDDSALYLCASSLPRDTQYFGPGTRLTVL.

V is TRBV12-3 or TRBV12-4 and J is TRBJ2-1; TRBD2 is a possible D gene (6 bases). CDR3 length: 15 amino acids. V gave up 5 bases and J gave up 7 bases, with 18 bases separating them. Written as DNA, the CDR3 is TGTGCCAGCAGTCTAGAGACTAGAGGTTATAATGAGCAGTTCTTC. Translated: CASSLETRGYNEQFF.

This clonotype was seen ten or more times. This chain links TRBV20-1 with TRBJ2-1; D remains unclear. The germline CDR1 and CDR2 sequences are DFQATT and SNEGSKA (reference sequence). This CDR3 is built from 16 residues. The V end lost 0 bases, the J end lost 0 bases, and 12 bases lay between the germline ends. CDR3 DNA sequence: TGCAGTGCTAGAGAGGGCGAGGTAGGCTCCTACAATGAGCAGTTCTTC. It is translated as CSAREGEVGSYNEQFF.